This entry is about one TCR beta chain. The antigen is unknown. TCRdb's table, derived via immunoSEQ multiplex PCR, lists solely in-frame clones and lacks some. The table lists about 640,000 clones, roughly 78% of them singletons. The source of the sample is a study of shared clonotypes between healthy human individuals. The study drew its donors from healthy HIV-negative adults without recent acute infections or vaccinations. V was trimmed by 1 base and J by 0 bases, leaving 7 bases between them. CDR3 length: 15 amino acids. CDR1 is MDHEN and CDR2 is SYDVKM in the germline V gene. The study, taken as a whole, reports: Rarefaction showed sorted-subset sequencing was incomplete despite large depth. Clonotypes which were not shared had lower generation probabilities than clonotypes that all four donors shared.

This chain links TRBV28 with TRBJ1-5; unclear D gene. The specimen sequenced was memory CD4+ T cells sorted from blood. As to subset: CD45RA-negative fraction. The TCR originated in a woman under 40 in good health. CDR3 sequence (DNA): TGTGCCAGCAGTTTATTCCATCTTAGCAATCAGCCCCAGCATTTT. Its protein is CASSLFHLSNQPQHF.